This TCR beta chain was identified in a study of OX40 agonist ivuxolimab in advanced cancers. Study-level information: Dose-escalation cases comprised hepatocellular carcinoma, melanoma, renal cell or head and neck cancer.

Study-level points and caveats: Dosing at 0.1 to 3.0 mg/kg was accompanied by clonal expansion of CD4+ and CD8+ blood T cells by week 6. Normalized expansion of T-cell clones was also low for some nonresponders.

Trimming took off 3 bases at V and 4 bases at J, with 12 bases between the two ends. In germline, CDR1 is MDHEN, CDR2 SYDVKM. This CDR3 is built from 14 residues. As for this clone: Its antigen remains unidentified.

Profiled with immunoSEQ multiplex PCR; TCRdb holds only in-frame clones, not every one. The sample shows some 60,000 clones, around 83% of them seen only once. Sequencing used CD4+ or CD8+ T cells sorted from blood, obtained in a trial of the OX40 agonist ivuxolimab. The V gene is TRBV28, the J gene TRBJ1-2; D remains unclear. This TCR came from an adult with an advanced solid tumor such as melanoma, head and neck, liver or kidney cancer. The CDR3, as DNA: TGTGCCAGCAGTTTGAATCTTCGGATCTATGGCTACACCTTC. This gives the protein CASSLNLRIYGYTF.